This T cell receptor (beta chain) originates from a study of blood T cell repertoires in COVID-19. As handled by the study authors: By means of reference gene primer amplification, nucleated cell counts were estimated. Measured with immunoSEQ multiplex PCR; TCRdb has only the in-frame clones, and not every one. D and trimming were read from the DNA, whereas the V and J calls and clone size are those reported in that table. The sample carries about 190,000 clones, around 84% recorded once. Sequencing was performed on peripheral blood. The receptor comes from a human donor in a cohort sampled during active COVID-19.

CDR3 nucleotides: TGTGCCAGCAGTTTCAGGGCACCGGGACTGGGGGTCTACGAGCAGTACTTC. It is translated as CASSFRAPGLGVYEQYF. V gene TRBV27 combines with J gene TRBJ2-7; maybe TRBD2 (6 bases). Germline CDR1 reads MNHEY; CDR2 reads SMNVEV (reference sequence). Trimming removed 3 bases from V and 3 bases from J, with 21 bases in between. CDR3 length: 17 amino acids.